This record looks at one T cell receptor (beta chain) sequence and its context. The data originate from a study of blood T cell repertoires in COVID-19. Overall study context: COVID-19 samples, acute and convalescent, were from the United States, Italy and Spain. T cells, B-cell-depleted T cells, or PBMCs supplied cDNA or gDNA.

The study drew participants aged about 18 to 95 years from 20 to 30 US areas. The method was immunoSEQ multiplex PCR; TCRdb's version includes in-frame clones alone and lacks a portion of them. The sample includes about 270,000 clones, approximately 90% of them seen just once. The clonotype was recovered from a woman in her thirties with acute COVID-19. The specimen sequenced was PBMCs or T cells enriched from blood (not recorded which).

The CDR3 loop is CASSFRDRDLTDTQYF. CDR3 in DNA: TGTGCCAGCAGCTTCCGGGACAGGGATCTCACAGATACGCAGTATTTT. The J gene is TRBJ2-3, the V gene TRBV7-3; 9 bases fit TRBD1. This CDR3 contains 16 residues. J was trimmed by 2 bases and V by 3 bases; bases with no gene match: 6. Germline V CDR1 and CDR2: SGHTA, FQGTGA.